Each of the 9 T cell receptor beta chains below was sequenced from the same sample in a study of regulatory T cells in long-lasting Graves disease. Time point meaning: newly diagnosed GD, antithyroid drugs for less than 3 months. Isolated PBMC RNA provided the starting material for the TCR library. Investigators prepared the TCR beta libraries by applying iRepertoire HTBI primers and Arm-PCR of CDR3 regions. Via MiXCR, TCRdb re-called the multiplex PCR reads, giving one row per CDR3 protein. The sample consists of approximately 540,000 distinct CDR3 sequences, more than 10% of them appearing once. Another study also made use of these data, one on T cells in Graves' hyperthyroidism and ophthalmopathy.

The sequenced sample was peripheral blood mononuclear cells (PBMCs), obtained at new diagnosis, from a patient treated with antithyroid drugs. Receptors originate from a woman in her twenties or thirties with Graves disease.

This clonotype occurred many times. V usage is TRBV4-3 and J usage is TRBJ2-7; D is perhaps TRBD1 or TRBD2 (7 bases each). Germline V gene lookup returns CDR1 LGHNA and CDR2 YSLEER. V lost 0 bases to trimming and J lost 7 bases, with 19 bases between them. The CDR3 runs to 16 residues. The CDR3 here is CASSQDLEGTAGEQYF. The CDR3 nucleotides read TGCGCCAGCAGCCAAGATCTAGAGGGGACAGCGGGAGAGCAGTACTTC.

The sample holds a few counts of this clonotype. The chain joins TRBV20-1 to TRBJ1-2; unclear D gene. The V gene's germline CDR1 is DFQATT and CDR2 SNEGSKA (reference sequence). The germline V and J ends were trimmed by 0 bases and 5 bases, with 10 bases remaining between them. The CDR3 sequence is 13 residues long. The CDR3 protein is CSARDPRTYGYTF. The CDR3 DNA follows: TGCAGTGCTAGAGATCCAAGGACTTATGGCTACACCTTC.

This clonotype has at least ten counts. The chain carries TRBV7-2 and TRBJ2-3; D not resolved. Trimming took 5 bases from V and 6 from J, leaving 9 bases between them. This CDR3 comprises 12 residues. Germline V gene data show CDR1 as SGHTA and CDR2 as FQGNSA. Written as DNA, the CDR3 is TGTGCCAGCAGCCAGAGCTTGGATACGCAGTATTTT. Protein: CASSQSLDTQYF.

This clonotype was recorded at least ten times. The gene calls are TRBV4-3 and TRBJ1-2; no clear D gene. The V and J ends lost 2 bases and 8 bases respectively, with 9 bases between them. CDR1 and CDR2 (germline): LGHNA, YSLEER. The CDR3 sequence is 12 residues long. The CDR3, as DNA: TGCGCCAGCAGCCAATTTGGTGGGGGCTACACCTTC. Translated: CASSQFGGGYTF.

This clonotype was observed many times. The chain couples TRBV19 to TRBJ2-7; 14 nucleotides align to TRBD2. The CDR3 spans 17 residues. Germline lookup yields CDR1 LNHDA and CDR2 SQIVND (reference sequence). V gave up 8 bases and J gave up 5 bases; unmatched junction bases: 14. The chain's CDR3 is CASRPGHGTSGSNEQYF. The DNA for the CDR3 is TGTGCCAGTCGTCCGGGACACGGGACTAGCGGGAGCAACGAGCAGTACTTC. Full variable domain (outside the CDR3, taken from reference TRBV19 and TRBJ2-7): DGGITQSPKYLFRKEGQNVTLSCEQNLNHDAMYWYRQDPGQGLRLIYYSQIVNDFQKGDIAEGYSVSREKKESFPLTVTSAQKNPTAFYLCASRPGHGTSGSNEQYFGPGTRLTVT.

The V and J genes are TRBV18 and TRBJ1-1; D is undetermined. The CDR3 has 16 residues. Germline-derived CDR1 and CDR2 are KGHSH and LQKENI. V lost 6 bases, J lost 3 bases, and 20 bases lay in between. The CDR3 nucleotides read TGTGCCAGCTCTCCCCCTCCGGGGTATGGGGACACTGAAGCTTTCTTT. Its protein product is CASSPPPGYGDTEAFF.

This clonotype was seen a handful of times. At one end, the junction sequence differs from germline, possibly due to a read error. The chain combines TRBV6-5 with TRBJ2-3; 13 nucleotides align to TRBD2. The CDR3 spans 18 residues. Per germline, CDR1 MNHEY and CDR2 SVGAGI. For the CDR3, the DNA is TGTGCCAGCAGTTCCGGACTAGCGGGAGCGGTTGGGTTGGATACGCGGTATTTT. This gives the protein CASSSGLAGAVGLDTRYF.

This clonotype occurred many times. The chain recombines TRBV27 with TRBJ1-3; no clear D. The germline V gene has CDR1 MNHEY and CDR2 SMNVEV (reference sequence). V dropped 5 bases and J dropped 8 bases, with 16 bases sitting between them. This CDR3 contains 14 residues. The CDR3 loop is CASSPTGALDTIYF. The CDR3 DNA is TGTGCCAGCAGTCCCACGGGCGCTCTGGACACCATATATTTT.

This clonotype was counted at least ten times. This sequence joins TRBV6-1 and TRBJ1-4, with unresolved D. The CDR3 contains 13 residues. Germline V gives CDR1 MNHNS, CDR2 SASEGT. The V gene lost 7 bases and the J gene lost 8 bases, with 14 bases spanning the gap. The CDR3 here is CASNRPSGEKLFF. CDR3 nucleotide sequence: TGTGCCAGCAATCGACCGAGCGGGGAAAAACTGTTTTTT.